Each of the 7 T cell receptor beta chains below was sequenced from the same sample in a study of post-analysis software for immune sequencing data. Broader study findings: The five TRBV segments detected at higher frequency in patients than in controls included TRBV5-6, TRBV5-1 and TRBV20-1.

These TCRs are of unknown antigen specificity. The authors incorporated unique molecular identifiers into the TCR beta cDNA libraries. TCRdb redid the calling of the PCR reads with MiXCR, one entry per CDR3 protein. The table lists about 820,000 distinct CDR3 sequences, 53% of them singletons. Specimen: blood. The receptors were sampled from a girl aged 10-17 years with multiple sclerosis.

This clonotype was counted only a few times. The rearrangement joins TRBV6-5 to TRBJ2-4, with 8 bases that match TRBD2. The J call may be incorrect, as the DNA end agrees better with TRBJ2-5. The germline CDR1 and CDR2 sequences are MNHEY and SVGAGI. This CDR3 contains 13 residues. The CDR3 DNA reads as TGTGCCAGCTGTTTGGCGGGGGGAAAGACCCAGTACTTC. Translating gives CASCLAGGKTQYF.

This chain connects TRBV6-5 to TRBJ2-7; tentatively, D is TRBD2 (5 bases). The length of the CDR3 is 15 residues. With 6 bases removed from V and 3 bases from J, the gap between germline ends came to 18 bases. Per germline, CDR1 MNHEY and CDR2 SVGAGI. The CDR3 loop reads CASRDGGQVDYEQYF. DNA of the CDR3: TGTGCCAGCAGGGATGGAGGCCAGGTGGACTACGAGCAGTACTTC.

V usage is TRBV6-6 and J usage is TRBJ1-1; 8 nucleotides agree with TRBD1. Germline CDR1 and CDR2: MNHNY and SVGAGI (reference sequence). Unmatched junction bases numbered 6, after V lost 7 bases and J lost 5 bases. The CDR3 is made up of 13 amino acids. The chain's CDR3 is CASILQGGTEAFF. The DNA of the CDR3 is TGTGCCAGCATACTACAGGGGGGGACTGAAGCTTTCTTT.

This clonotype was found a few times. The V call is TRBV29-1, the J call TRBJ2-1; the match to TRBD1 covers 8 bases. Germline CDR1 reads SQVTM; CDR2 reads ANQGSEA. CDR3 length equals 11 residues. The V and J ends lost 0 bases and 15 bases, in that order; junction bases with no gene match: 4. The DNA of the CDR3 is TGCAGCGTTGAAGATCACAGGGGGACGTTCTTC. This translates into CSVEDHRGTFF.

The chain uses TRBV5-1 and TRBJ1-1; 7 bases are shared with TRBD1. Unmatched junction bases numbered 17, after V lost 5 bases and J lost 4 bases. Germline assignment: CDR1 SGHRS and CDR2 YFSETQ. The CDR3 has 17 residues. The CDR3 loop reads CASRPDREFNRRTEAFF. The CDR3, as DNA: TGCGCCAGCAGGCCTGACAGGGAGTTCAACCGTCGCACTGAAGCTTTCTTT.

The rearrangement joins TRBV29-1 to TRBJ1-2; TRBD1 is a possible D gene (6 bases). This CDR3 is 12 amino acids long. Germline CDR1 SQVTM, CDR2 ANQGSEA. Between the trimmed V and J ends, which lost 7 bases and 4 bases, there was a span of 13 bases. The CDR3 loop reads CSAQGGGYGYTF. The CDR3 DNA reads TGCAGCGCTCAGGGAGGGGGCTATGGCTACACCTTC.

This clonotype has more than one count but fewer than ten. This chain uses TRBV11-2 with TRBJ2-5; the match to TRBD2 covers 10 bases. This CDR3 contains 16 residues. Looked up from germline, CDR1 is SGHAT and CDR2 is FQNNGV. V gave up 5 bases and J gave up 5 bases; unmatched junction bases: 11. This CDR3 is CASSVIAGGPTETQYF. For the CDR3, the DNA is TGTGCCAGCAGCGTTATAGCGGGGGGACCAACGGAGACCCAGTACTTC.